This T cell receptor beta chain appears in the sequencing data of a study of cytomegalovirus exposure and HLA in healthy donors. On this clone: Its matching antigen is unknown.

Primers for the PCR totalled 60 Vbeta and 13 Jbeta. Clones were sequenced by immunoSEQ multiplex PCR, and TCRdb holds only the in-frame ones, with some missing. Seen here are about 120,000 clones, around 81% observed once, and the top ten hold less than 2.5%. Overall study results and limits: A reported reduction in N-insertions relative to the roughly 710-donor mean was seen in an Asian-associated ancestry cluster in a later analysis. An analysis that was carried out later associated 16,951 TCR beta sequences with HLA alleles at 0.05 false discovery rate. A later analysis revealed that TCR association rates differed between HLA loci, peaking at DRB1 and bottoming out at HLA-C.

The CDR3 is 14 amino acids. The germline V gene encodes CDR1 SGHRS and CDR2 YFSETQ. V was pared by 2 bases and J by 3 bases, with 4 bases of the junction left unmatched. The J gene is TRBJ2-7, the V gene TRBV5-1; TRBD1 matches 8 bases. What was sequenced was PBMCs. The sequence was collected from a woman aged 40 to 50 in good health and CMV-seronegative. The DNA of the CDR3 is TGCGCCAGCAGCTTCGGGACAGGTGGCTACGAGCAGTACTTC. This codes for CASSFGTGGYEQYF. Using reference TRBV5-1 and TRBJ2-7 for the parts outside the CDR3, the full variable domain is KAGVTQTPRYLIKTRGQQVTLSCSPISGHRSVSWYQQTPGQGLQFLFEYFSETQRNKGNFPGRFSGRQFSNSRSEMNVSTLELGDSALYLCASSFGTGGYEQYFGPGTRLTVT.